This T cell receptor beta chain was found in a study of blood T cell repertoires in COVID-19. Looking at the study overall: In each case, the material was cDNA or gDNA derived from T cells, B-cell-depleted T cells, or PBMCs.

The CDR3 is 15 amino acids. V shed 6 bases and J 8 bases; nucleotides not matched to a gene: 6. Germline V gene lookup returns CDR1 SNHLY and CDR2 FYNNEI. Per the authors' pipeline: Reference gene primer amplification yielded estimated nucleated cell counts. Assay used: immunoSEQ multiplex PCR; TCRdb lists only in-frame clones, some missing. V and J calls and clone size are given by that table; D and trimming were obtained from the DNA. The sample comprises 350,000 to 550,000 clones, around 89% of which are singletons, and roughly 4.3% rests with the top ten. The sequenced material came from peripheral blood. V gene TRBV2 combines with J gene TRBJ2-1, with 14 bases matching TRBD2. The TCR sequence derives from a woman aged 25 to 39 with acute or convalescent COVID-19. The DNA for the CDR3 is TGTGCCAGCAGGCAGACTAGCGGGGGGGTTGATGAGCAGTTCTTC. It translates to CASRQTSGGVDEQFF. The full variable domain, completed using reference TRBV2 and TRBJ2-1, is EPEVTQTPSHQVTQMGQEVILRCVPISNHLYFYWYRQILGQKVEFLVSFYNNEISEKSEIFDDQFSVERPDGSNFTLKIRSTKLEDSAMYFCASRQTSGGVDEQFFGPGTRLTVL.